Presented here are 16 T cell receptor beta chains from one specimen sequenced in a study of regulatory T cells in long-lasting Graves disease. Stated time point: persistent/refractory GD, antithyroid drugs over 5 years with positive TRAb. PBMC-extracted RNA yielded the TCR library. TCR beta libraries were built with iRepertoire HTBI primers and Arm-PCR of CDR3 regions. TCRdb processed the multiplex PCR reads anew with MiXCR; each CDR3 protein has one entry. The profile shows 400,000 to 500,000 distinct CDR3 sequences, 20% of them singletons. Source: peripheral blood mononuclear cells (PBMCs), taken when the disease was refractory, from a patient treated with antithyroid drugs. The receptors stem from a female donor with Graves disease.

This clonotype has at least ten counts. The gene calls are TRBV12-3 or TRBV12-4 and TRBJ1-4; TRBD1 matches at 8 bases. After removal of 5 bases from V and 7 bases from J, the junction contained 6 bases not matched to a gene. This CDR3 is built from 14 residues. The DNA of the CDR3 is TGTGCCAGCAGTGGGGACAGGTTCGGTGAAAAACTGTTTTTT. Translating it yields CASSGDRFGEKLFF.

This clonotype was seen once. This may come from a read error, since a much larger clone is one base off. The chain is built from TRBV28 and TRBJ1-1; 8 bases match TRBD1. Germline-derived CDR1 and CDR2 are MDHEN and SYDVKM. The CDR3 covers 15 residues. V shed 10 bases and J 0 bases; nucleotides not matched to a gene: 10. CDR3 protein: CANRGRDRLNTEAFF. The CDR3 DNA reads as TGTGCCAACAGAGGCAGGGACAGGTTGAACACTGAAGCTTTCTTT.

In its sample, this clonotype was seen many times. For the CDR3, the DNA is TGTGCCAGCAGACCTATAGCGGGAGGGCCGAGGGAGACCCAGTACTTC. Translating gives CASRPIAGGPRETQYF. The chain recombines TRBV12-3 or TRBV12-4 with TRBJ2-5, with 11 bases fitting TRBD2. Germline trimming cut 6 bases from V and 5 bases from J; bases unmatched to any gene: 11. This CDR3 has 16 amino acids.

This clonotype appeared many times. The chain combines TRBV28 with TRBJ2-7; D gene unclear. The CDR3 extends over 13 amino acids. The germline CDR1 and CDR2 sequences are MDHEN and SYDVKM. V was cut by 7 bases and J by 6 bases, with 16 bases left in between. The CDR3 here is CASTLFPSGEQYF. The CDR3 region has the DNA TGTGCCAGCACCCTTTTCCCCTCCGGCGAGCAGTACTTC.

This clonotype was detected many times. The chain has TRBV6-1 and TRBJ2-7; no definite D call. The CDR3 has 12 residues. CDR1 MNHNS and CDR2 SASEGT come from the germline V gene. The ends were cut back, 8 bases at V and 2 bases at J, with 10 bases in the middle. The CDR3 loop is CASSTQPYEQYF. Here the CDR3 DNA reads TGTGCCAGCTCGACGCAGCCCTACGAGCAGTACTTC.

This clonotype was seen many times. The chain has TRBV12-3 or TRBV12-4 and TRBJ1-1, with 8 positions matching TRBD1. The CDR3 spans 14 residues. J lost 5 bases, V lost 5 bases, and 7 bases had no gene match. CDR3 sequence (DNA): TGTGCCAGCAGTCGAATTACAGGGGGAACTGAAGCTTTCTTT. It is translated as CASSRITGGTEAFF.

The CDR3 region has the DNA TGTGCCACCCGGACATCCCCTGGAAACACCATATATTTT. Translation gives CATRTSPGNTIYF. V usage is TRBV2 and J usage is TRBJ1-3; tentatively, D is TRBD1 (5 bases). Germline CDR1 and CDR2: SNHLY and FYNNEI. This CDR3 is 13 amino acids long. The ends were cut back, 10 bases at V and 2 bases at J, with 12 bases in the middle.

The sample holds many counts of this clonotype. In nucleotides, the CDR3 is TGCAGCGTTGGCGCCGTTAACGGCTACACCTTC. Residues: CSVGAVNGYTF. The chain couples TRBV29-1 to TRBJ1-2; unclear D gene. The length of the CDR3 is 11 residues. Trimming cost V 4 bases and J 8 bases, with 11 bases left between them. The germline V gene has CDR1 SQVTM and CDR2 ANQGSEA.

Comments on this clonotype: This sequence may be a read error, since a much larger clone differs from it by one base. V usage is TRBV7-2 and J usage is TRBJ2-5, with TRBD1 identical over 7 bases. CDR3 length: 14 amino acids. Germline-derived CDR1 and CDR2 are SGHTA and FQGNSA. V lost 5 bases, J lost 7 bases, and 10 bases stayed unmatched. CDR3 nucleotide sequence: TGTGCCAGCAGCCCATACAGGGGATTGGGGACCCAGTACTTC. Its protein is CASSPYRGLGTQYF.

V is TRBV5-1 and J is TRBJ2-7; 7 positions agree with TRBD1. With V trimmed by 5 bases and J by 6 bases, 8 bases remained unmatched. The germline V gene has CDR1 SGHRS and CDR2 YFSETQ. There are 13 residues in the CDR3. CDR3 in DNA: TGCGCCAGCAGAGTTCGGGACAGTTCCGAGCAGTACTTC. Protein: CASRVRDSSEQYF.

The V call is TRBV30, the J call TRBJ1-4, with D unclear. V gave up 0 bases and J gave up 8 bases, with 13 bases separating them. Per germline, CDR1 GTSNPN and CDR2 SVGIG (reference sequence). The CDR3 runs to 14 residues. The CDR3 loop reads CAWSVLAIGEKLFF. CDR3 nucleotide sequence: TGTGCCTGGAGTGTATTGGCCATTGGGGAAAAACTGTTTTTT.

This chain connects TRBV5-6 to TRBJ1-1; D is possibly TRBD1 (6 bases). V was trimmed by 2 bases and J by 7 bases, leaving 12 bases between them. The CDR3 loop spans 13 amino acids. The V gene's germline CDR1 is SGHDT and CDR2 YYEEEE. CDR3 nucleotide sequence: TGTGCCAGCAGCTTACCCGGGGGCAGTGAAGCTTTCTTT. Translation gives CASSLPGGSEAFF.

The CDR3 nucleotides are TGTGCCAGTAGTATAGTTTGGACTAGCGGGAACTACGAGCAGTACTTC. Encoded protein: CASSIVWTSGNYEQYF. The chain recombines TRBV19 with TRBJ2-7; 12 bases are a match to TRBD2. The CDR3 totals 16 residues. Germline CDR1 is LNHDA and CDR2 is SQIVND (reference sequence). V trimming: 1 base; J trimming: 3 bases; junction bases outside the gene matches: 4. Drawing the rest from reference TRBV19 and TRBJ2-7, the complete variable domain is DGGITQSPKYLFRKEGQNVTLSCEQNLNHDAMYWYRQDPGQGLRLIYYSQIVNDFQKGDIAEGYSVSREKKESFPLTVTSAQKNPTAFYLCASSIVWTSGNYEQYFGPGTRLTVT.

With regard to this clonotype: One base away lies a much larger clone, so this may be a sequencing read error. V usage is TRBV6-1 and J usage is TRBJ1-4, with D possibly TRBD1 on 5 matching bases. CDR3 length: 14 residues. Germline V gene data show CDR1 as MNHNS and CDR2 as SASEGT. Trimming pared 4 bases from V and 7 bases from J, leaving 13 bases between. In nucleotides, the CDR3 is TGTGCCAGCAGTGTCGGGCAGGGAGGTGAAAAACTGTTTTTT. It yields the protein CASSVGQGGEKLFF.

V gene TRBV7-2 combines with J gene TRBJ2-7, with D perhaps TRBD2 (6 bases). V was trimmed by 3 bases and J by 5 bases, leaving 14 bases between them. The CDR3 has 14 amino acids. Germline values: CDR1 SGHTA, CDR2 FQGNSA. The CDR3 loop reads CASSFGGTIDEQYF. The CDR3 region has the DNA TGTGCCAGCAGCTTCGGGGGTACGATTGACGAGCAGTACTTC.

In its sample, this clonotype was seen a few times. The gene calls are TRBV7-2 and TRBJ1-6, with D uncertain. The CDR3 contains 11 residues. Germline V gene data show CDR1 as SGHTA and CDR2 as FQGNSA. V was shortened by 5 bases and J by 8 bases, with 4 bases between the two germline ends. CDR3 protein: CASSAHSPLHF. CDR3 nucleotide sequence: TGTGCCAGCAGCGCTCATTCACCCCTCCACTTT. The complete variable domain, with remaining parts taken from reference TRBV7-2 and TRBJ1-6, reads GAGVSQSPSNKVTEKGKDVELRCDPISGHTALYWYRQSLGQGLEFLIYFQGNSAPDKSGLPSDRFSAERTGGSVSTLTIQRTQQEDSAVYLCASSAHSPLHFGNGTRLTVT.